The rows below give T cell receptor beta chains drawn from one sample of a study of CD8 T cells in Susac syndrome. MiXCR, run by TCRdb on the immunoSEQ multiplex PCR reads, gives a single entry per CDR3 protein. The data show 50,000 to 55,000 distinct CDR3 sequences, 85% to 95% seen once. The sample comprised CD8+ T cells from PBMCs. The source of these receptors is a human donor with Susac syndrome. Both conserved end residues are part of each CDR3. The D gene is left open where the match is weak. Clone size is given for some rows only: seen once, a few or many times, or a class if the clone is expanded.

TRBV9	NA	TRBJ2-5	NA	CASSVGAQETQYF	TGTGCCAGCAGCGTAGGGGCCCAAGAGACCCAGTACTTC
TRBV3-1	NA	TRBJ1-1	NA	CASSPSGTEAFF	TGTGCCAGCAGCCCCTCGGGCACTGAAGCTTTCTTT
TRBV9	few	TRBJ2-7	NA	CASSVVPGDSYEQYF	TGTGCCAGCAGCGTAGTTCCAGGGGATTCCTACGAGCAGTACTTC
TRBV4-3	NA	TRBJ2-1	TRBD1	CASYMPGLVQTGNNEQFF	TGCGCCAGCTATATGCCCGGGCTGGTCCAGACAGGGAACAATGAGCAGTTCTTC
TRBV9	NA	TRBJ2-7	NA	CASSVDEVGNYEQYF	TGTGCCAGCAGCGTAGACGAGGTCGGAAACTACGAGCAGTACTTC
TRBV28	once	TRBJ2-3	TRBD2	CASSFALAGGRWTQYF	TGTGCCAGCAGTTTCGCACTAGCGGGGGGGCGTTGGACGCAGTATTTT
TRBV12-3/TRBV12-4	NA	TRBJ2-7	TRBD1	CASSPLGQGHEQYF	TGTGCCAGCAGTCCTCTTGGACAGGGCCACGAGCAGTACTTC
TRBV29-1	NA	TRBJ2-5	TRBD1	CSVRPGQAQETQYF	TGCAGCGTACGACCGGGACAGGCACAAGAGACCCAGTACTTC
TRBV19	NA	TRBJ2-1	NA	CASSQDSGYNEQFF	TGTGCCAGTAGTCAGGATAGCGGATACAATGAGCAGTTCTTC
TRBV24-1	NA	TRBJ2-1	NA	CATSDFRYNEQFF	TGTGCCACCAGTGATTTTCGGTACAATGAGCAGTTCTTC
TRBV4-1	few	TRBJ2-5	NA	CASSPPGGGGETQYF	TGCGCCAGCAGCCCCCCCGGTGGGGGAGGAGAGACCCAGTACTTC
TRBV15	NA	TRBJ2-5	NA	CATASSRGPQETQYF	TGTGCCACTGCGAGTTCGAGGGGACCCCAAGAGACCCAGTACTTC
TRBV20-1	NA	TRBJ2-2	TRBD2	CSAKRGEPGELFF	TGCAGTGCTAAGCGGGGGGAACCCGGGGAGCTGTTTTTT
TRBV12-5	NA	TRBJ2-1	NA	CASGRGSYNEQFF	TGTGCTAGTGGGCGGGGCTCCTACAATGAGCAGTTCTTC
TRBV27	once	TRBJ2-7	NA	CASSPPGTYEQYF	TGTGCCAGCAGCCCTCCGGGTACCTACGAGCAGTACTTC
TRBV12-3/TRBV12-4	NA	TRBJ1-2	TRBD1	CASSSGTGGGYTF	TGTGCCAGCAGTTCCGGGACAGGTGGAGGCTACACCTTC
TRBV4-1	NA	TRBJ1-1	NA	CASRGDTEAFF	TGCGCCAGCAGAGGGGACACTGAAGCTTTCTTT
TRBV2	NA	TRBJ1-6	TRBD1	CARHRGGDSPLHF	TGTGCCAGACACAGGGGAGGGGATTCACCCCTCCACTTT
TRBV20-1	NA	TRBJ1-2	NA	CSARDRSYGYTF	TGCAGTGCGAGAGACAGGTCCTATGGCTACACCTTC
TRBV7-2	NA	TRBJ2-7	NA	CASSLALLVSEQYF	TGTGCCAGCAGCTTAGCGCTCTTGGTGAGCGAGCAGTACTTC
TRBV9	NA	TRBJ2-3	NA	CASSVPVRGGTTDTQYF	TGTGCCAGCAGCGTGCCCGTCCGGGGTGGGACCACAGATACGCAGTATTTT
TRBV12-3/TRBV12-4	NA	TRBJ1-2	NA	CASRERNYGYTF	TGTGCCAGCAGGGAGAGAAACTATGGCTACACCTTC
TRBV7-3	NA	TRBJ2-3	NA	CASSPFGGVADTQYF	TGTGCCAGCAGCCCCTTCGGGGGAGTAGCAGATACGCAGTATTTT
TRBV2	NA	TRBJ1-2	TRBD1	CASSEGQGAFYGYTF	TGTGCCAGCAGTGAAGGGCAGGGGGCCTTTTATGGCTACACCTTC
TRBV24-1	NA	TRBJ2-7	NA	CATSSRQGGEQYF	TGTGCCACCAGTAGTCGGCAGGGTGGCGAGCAGTACTTC
TRBV7-9	once	TRBJ2-1	NA	CASSPRGSDEQFF	TGTGCCAGCAGCCCCCGTGGGTCGGATGAGCAGTTCTTC
TRBV7-9	NA	TRBJ1-3	NA	CASSPSGRSGNTIYF	TGTGCCAGCAGTCCCAGCGGGCGCTCTGGAAACACCATATATTTT
TRBV11-2	NA	TRBJ1-5	NA	CASSLGAGSNQPQHF	TGTGCCAGCAGCTTAGGGGCAGGGAGCAATCAGCCCCAGCATTTT
TRBV6-5	NA	TRBJ1-2	TRBD1	CASSPPGGGGYTF	TGTGCCAGCAGCCCACCAGGGGGCGGAGGCTACACCTTC
TRBV6-6	NA	TRBJ2-7	NA	CASTPPGDYEQYF	TGTGCCAGCACCCCACCCGGGGACTACGAGCAGTACTTC
TRBV28	NA	TRBJ1-1	TRBD1	CASSSVTGVNTEAFF	TGTGCCAGCAGTTCTGTGACAGGGGTGAACACTGAAGCTTTCTTT
TRBV29-1	NA	TRBJ2-1	TRBD1	CSVERQGAGNEQFF	TGCAGCGTTGAACGCCAGGGGGCGGGCAATGAGCAGTTCTTC
TRBV9	NA	TRBJ1-1	NA	CASSVSGVGAEAFF	TGTGCCAGCAGCGTCTCAGGGGTTGGGGCTGAAGCTTTCTTT
TRBV9	NA	TRBJ2-7	TRBD1	CASSGSGTVGYEQYF	TGTGCCAGCAGCGGATCCGGGACAGTAGGCTACGAGCAGTACTTC
TRBV9	NA	TRBJ2-5	NA	CANSPGTRLGGETQYF	TGTGCCAACAGCCCTGGTACAAGGCTTGGAGGGGAGACCCAGTACTTC
TRBV14	NA	TRBJ1-1	NA	CASSPPGLNEAFF	TGTGCCAGCAGCCCCCCAGGGCTAAATGAAGCTTTCTTT
TRBV10-2	NA	TRBJ2-7	TRBD2	CASSTRLAGEEQYF	TGCGCCAGCAGTACCAGGCTAGCGGGGGAAGAGCAGTACTTC
TRBV11-2	NA	TRBJ2-3	NA	CASDDVGGPSDTQYF	TGTGCCAGCGACGACGTTGGGGGGCCTTCCGATACGCAGTATTTT
TRBV7-8	once	TRBJ2-1	NA	CASTTLANEQFF	TGTGCCAGCACTACCTTAGCCAATGAGCAGTTCTTC
TRBV5-1	once	TRBJ2-5	TRBD1	CASSNRDRAKDQYF	TGCGCCAGCAGCAACCGGGACAGGGCGAAGGACCAGTACTTC
TRBV30	NA	TRBJ1-3	TRBD1	CAWSSPGTGSSGNTIYF	TGTGCCTGGAGTAGTCCCGGGACAGGAAGCTCTGGAAACACCATATATTTT
TRBV27	once	TRBJ1-6	NA	CASSLGLSPLHF	TGTGCCAGCAGTTTAGGGTTATCACCCCTCCACTTT
TRBV6-5	once	TRBJ1-2	NA	CASSYLGGRLGSYGYTF	TGTGCCAGCAGTTACTTGGGGGGCAGGCTTGGATCCTATGGCTACACCTTC
TRBV9	NA	TRBJ1-5	NA	CASGNSNQPQHF	TGTGCCAGCGGCAATAGCAATCAGCCCCAGCATTTT
TRBV15	NA	TRBJ1-5	TRBD1	CATSRWTGENQPQHF	TGTGCCACCAGCAGGTGGACAGGGGAGAATCAGCCCCAGCATTTT
TRBV15	NA	TRBJ1-1	NA	CATNPRENTEAFF	TGTGCCACCAACCCCAGGGAGAACACTGAAGCTTTCTTT
TRBV20-1	NA	TRBJ2-1	NA	CSASLYAGAGNEQFF	TGCAGTGCTAGCCTCTACGCGGGGGCGGGGAATGAGCAGTTCTTC
TRBV18	NA	TRBJ2-5	NA	CASSPGGAIETQYF	TGTGCCAGCTCACCGGGGGGAGCTATCGAGACCCAGTACTTC
TRBV13	NA	TRBJ2-2	NA	CASSLAGENTGELFF	TGTGCCAGCAGCTTAGCGGGGGAGAACACCGGGGAGCTGTTTTTT
TRBV9	NA	TRBJ1-2	NA	CASSGGRIYGYTF	TGTGCCAGCAGCGGAGGACGGATATATGGCTACACCTTC
TRBV11-2	few	TRBJ1-1	NA	CASEGAEAFF	TGTGCCAGCGAGGGGGCTGAAGCTTTCTTT
TRBV23-1	NA	TRBJ2-1	TRBD1	CASSQPYRGDNEQFF	TGCGCCAGCAGTCAGCCTTACAGGGGCGACAATGAGCAGTTCTTC
TRBV7-6	NA	TRBJ2-7	NA	CASSLVRGAAYEQYF	TGTGCCAGCAGCTTAGTCCGGGGGGCAGCCTACGAGCAGTACTTC
TRBV30	NA	TRBJ2-7	TRBD1	CAWYKTGAPYEQYF	TGTGCCTGGTATAAGACAGGGGCTCCCTACGAGCAGTACTTC
TRBV2	NA	TRBJ2-1	NA	CASSGEGESYNEQFF	TGTGCCAGCAGTGGCGAGGGGGAATCCTACAATGAGCAGTTCTTC
TRBV11-1	NA	TRBJ2-1	NA	CASSLEGGVNYNEQFF	TGTGCCAGCAGCTTAGAGGGGGGGGTCAACTACAATGAGCAGTTCTTC
TRBV6-5	NA	TRBJ2-6	NA	CASSYSYDFVLTF	TGTGCCAGCAGTTACTCGTATGACTTCGTCCTGACTTTC
TRBV29-1	NA	TRBJ2-5	TRBD2	CSVVLAGGQETQYF	TGCAGCGTTGTTCTCGCGGGGGGACAAGAGACCCAGTACTTC
TRBV19	NA	TRBJ1-6	NA	CASSMGRSSYNSPLHF	TGTGCCAGTAGTATGGGCAGAAGCTCCTATAATTCACCCCTCCACTTT
TRBV14	NA	TRBJ2-1	NA	CASSLGLSEQFF	TGTGCCAGCAGCCTCGGGCTATCTGAGCAGTTCTTC